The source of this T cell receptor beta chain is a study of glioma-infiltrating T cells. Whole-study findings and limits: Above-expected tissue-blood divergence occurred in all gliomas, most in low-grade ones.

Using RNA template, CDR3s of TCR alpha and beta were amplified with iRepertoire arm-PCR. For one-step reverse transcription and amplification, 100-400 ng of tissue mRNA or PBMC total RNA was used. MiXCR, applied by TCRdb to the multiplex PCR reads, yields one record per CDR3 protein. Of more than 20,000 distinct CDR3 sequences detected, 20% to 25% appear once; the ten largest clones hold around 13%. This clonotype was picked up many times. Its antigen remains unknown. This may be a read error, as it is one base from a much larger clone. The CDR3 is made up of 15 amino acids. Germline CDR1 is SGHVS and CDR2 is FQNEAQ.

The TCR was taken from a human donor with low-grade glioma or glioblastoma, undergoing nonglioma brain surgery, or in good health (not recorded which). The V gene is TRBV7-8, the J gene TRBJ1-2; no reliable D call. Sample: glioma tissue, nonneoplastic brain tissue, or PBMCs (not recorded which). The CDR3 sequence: CARSLEGPANYGYTF. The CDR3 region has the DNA TGTGCCCGCAGCTTAGAAGGACCGGCTAACTATGGCTACACCTTC.